Listed below are T cell receptor beta chains from one sample, sequenced in a study of T-cell memory formation after mild COVID-19. TCRdb re-called the 5' RACE reads through MiXCR, storing one row per CDR3 protein. The table records around 200,000 distinct CDR3 sequences, more than 15% of them present only once. Specimen: PBMCs or a T cell subset sorted from them (not recorded which). All receptors derive from an adult woman who had mild COVID-19 (a few samples of this study predate the infection). Cell type and time point are not known. The CDR3 runs from the conserved cysteine through the conserved F or W. A D gene is named only where the DNA matches it firmly. Clone size, where shown, is once, few, many, or a class for clones that have expanded.

d_call	clone_size	j_call	v_call	cdr3_aa	cdr3_nt
TRBD1	-	TRBJ1-3	TRBV7-2	CASSLGTGGNTIYF	TGTGCCAGCAGCTTAGGGACAGGCGGAAACACCATATATTTT
-	-	TRBJ1-1	TRBV11-2	CASSPATGHFEAFF	TGTGCCAGCAGCCCCGCTACAGGGCATTTTGAAGCTTTCTTT
TRBD1	-	TRBJ2-2	TRBV19	CASRGQGIGELFF	TGTGCCAGTAGGGGACAGGGAATCGGGGAGCTGTTTTTT
-	-	TRBJ1-5	TRBV5-1	CASSLGGQINQPQHF	TGCGCCAGCAGCTTGGGAGGGCAGATCAATCAGCCCCAGCATTTT
TRBD2	-	TRBJ2-1	TRBV4-3	CASSQDLAGGPGDDEQFF	TGCGCCAGCAGCCAGGACCTAGCGGGAGGGCCCGGCGATGATGAGCAGTTCTTC
TRBD1	few	TRBJ2-5	TRBV24-1	CATSDPPRQGAGETQYF	TGTGCCACCAGTGATCCTCCGAGACAGGGGGCGGGGGAGACCCAGTACTTC
TRBD1	few	TRBJ2-4	TRBV3-1	CASSPTVDRANIQYF	TGTGCCAGCAGCCCAACAGTAGACAGGGCGAACATTCAGTACTTC
-	-	TRBJ1-6	TRBV2	CASTQFDSQNSPLHF	TGTGCCAGCACCCAGTTCGACAGTCAGAATTCACCCCTCCACTTT
-	few	TRBJ1-1	TRBV7-9	CASSTRAIPNTEAFF	TGTGCCAGCAGCACCAGGGCTATTCCGAACACTGAAGCTTTCTTT
-	few	TRBJ2-5	TRBV5-1	CASSLGFGSQETQYF	TGCGCCAGCAGCTTGGGTTTCGGCAGTCAAGAGACCCAGTACTTC
-	-	TRBJ2-7	TRBV20-1	CSARGLAYEQYF	TGCAGTGCTAGAGGACTAGCCTACGAGCAGTACTTC
-	-	TRBJ1-1	TRBV3-1	CASSQNRRPNTEAFF	TGTGCCAGCAGCCAAAACAGGCGCCCGAACACTGAAGCTTTCTTT
TRBD1	-	TRBJ1-1	TRBV7-9	CASSFRGQGLTNTEAFF	TGTGCCAGCAGCTTTAGGGGACAGGGTTTAACGAACACTGAAGCTTTCTTT
TRBD2	-	TRBJ2-4	TRBV28	CASSLPWSLAGENIQYF	TGTGCCAGCAGTTTACCTTGGTCCCTAGCGGGAGAGAACATTCAGTACTTC
-	few	TRBJ1-3	TRBV2	CASRDATGNTIYF	TGTGCCAGCCGGGACGCAACTGGAAACACCATATATTTT
TRBD2	few	TRBJ2-3	TRBV4-1	CASSQDSSGRSRPDTQYF	TGCGCCAGCAGCCAAGACTCTAGCGGGAGATCTCGGCCAGATACGCAGTATTTT
-	-	TRBJ1-5	TRBV5-1	CASSSGLGGNQPQHF	TGCGCCAGCAGCTCAGGATTAGGGGGCAATCAGCCCCAGCATTTT
TRBD1	few	TRBJ1-4	TRBV7-8	CASSRLHRGANEKLFF	TGTGCCAGCAGCCGACTTCACAGGGGAGCTAATGAAAAACTGTTTTTT
TRBD2	-	TRBJ2-1	TRBV29-1	CSVVERGGGNEQFF	TGCAGCGTTGTAGAGCGGGGGGGAGGCAATGAGCAGTTCTTC
-	many	TRBJ2-7	TRBV24-1	CATSDPAGTYEQYF	TGTGCCACCAGTGATCCGGCCGGGACCTACGAGCAGTACTTC
TRBD2	few	TRBJ2-1	TRBV5-8	CASSSILAGAYNEQFF	TGTGCCAGCAGCTCCATACTAGCGGGGGCCTACAATGAGCAGTTCTTC
TRBD1	few	TRBJ2-1	TRBV5-1	CASSYRGPYNEQFF	TGCGCCAGCAGTTACAGGGGCCCCTACAATGAGCAGTTCTTC
TRBD1	few	TRBJ1-2	TRBV18	CASSPGTGGYYGYTF	TGTGCCAGCTCACCAGGGACAGGGGGCTACTATGGCTACACCTTC
-	-	TRBJ2-1	TRBV20-1	CSALGQVDYEQFF	TGCAGTGCCCTGGGGCAGGTAGACTATGAGCAGTTCTTC
-	-	TRBJ2-5	TRBV6-6	CASSYPGGFGETQYF	TGTGCCAGCAGTTACCCGGGGGGCTTCGGAGAGACCCAGTACTTC
TRBD2	-	TRBJ2-1	TRBV4-2	CASSQGSLAGGSNEQFF	TGTGCCAGCAGCCAAGGATCTCTAGCGGGAGGATCGAATGAGCAGTTCTTC
-	-	TRBJ2-7	TRBV4-1	CASSQDQAAEQYF	TGCGCCAGCAGCCAAGATCAAGCCGCGGAGCAGTACTTC
-	many	TRBJ2-4	TRBV24-1	CATSDLLSTGLAKNIQYF	TGTGCCACCAGTGATTTGCTGAGTACAGGACTAGCCAAAAACATTCAGTACTTC
TRBD1	few	TRBJ1-5	TRBV20-1	CSARDRQGAIQPQHF	TGCAGTGCTAGAGATAGACAGGGGGCTATTCAGCCCCAGCATTTT
-	-	TRBJ2-7	TRBV21-1	CASTWWQGTYEQYF	TGTGCCAGCACCTGGTGGCAGGGCACCTACGAGCAGTACTTC
-	few	TRBJ2-1	TRBV5-5	CASSSDRSLVGNEQFF	TGTGCCAGCAGCTCGGACAGATCCCTTGTGGGCAATGAGCAGTTCTTC
-	few	TRBJ2-1	TRBV6-5	CASSYPSPTGEQFF	TGTGCCAGCAGTTACCCCTCCCCGACAGGAGAGCAGTTCTTC
TRBD2	few	TRBJ2-1	TRBV6-2/TRBV6-3	CASSLTGLAGYNEQFF	TGTGCCAGCAGTCTAACCGGGCTAGCGGGCTACAATGAGCAGTTCTTC
TRBD2	few	TRBJ2-5	TRBV12-3/TRBV12-4	CASTLSAGLGTQYF	TGTGCCAGCACCCTTTCAGCGGGGTTAGGGACCCAGTACTTC
-	-	TRBJ2-5	TRBV7-2	CASSLAAQETQYF	TGTGCCAGCAGCTTAGCGGCTCAGGAGACCCAGTACTTC
-	-	TRBJ2-2	TRBV6-2/TRBV6-3	CASSFNRVGSGELFF	TGTGCCAGCAGTTTCAACAGGGTAGGATCCGGGGAGCTGTTTTTT
TRBD2	few	TRBJ2-1	TRBV24-1	CATSDASGRAYNEQFF	TGTGCCACCAGTGATGCTAGCGGGAGGGCTTACAATGAGCAGTTCTTC
-	few	TRBJ1-1	TRBV12-3/TRBV12-4	CASSRGPTEAFF	TGTGCCAGCAGTCGCGGGCCCACTGAAGCTTTCTTT
TRBD1	-	TRBJ2-4	TRBV4-2	CASSQNPDRGKNIQYF	TGTGCCAGCAGCCAGAACCCGGACAGGGGCAAAAACATTCAGTACTTC
-	-	TRBJ2-6	TRBV5-1	CASSFASGANVLTF	TGCGCCAGCAGCTTCGCCTCTGGGGCCAACGTCCTGACTTTC
TRBD2	-	TRBJ2-7	TRBV12-3/TRBV12-4	CASSSRTSGVTYEQYF	TGTGCCAGCAGTTCTAGGACTAGCGGGGTGACCTACGAGCAGTACTTC
-	many	TRBJ2-2	TRBV5-1	CASSLDWTGRPNTGELFF	TGCGCCAGCAGCCTAGACTGGACCGGGAGACCGAACACCGGGGAGCTGTTTTTT
-	-	TRBJ1-2	TRBV6-6	CASREGMNYGYTF	TGTGCCAGCAGGGAGGGAATGAACTATGGCTACACCTTC
TRBD2	-	TRBJ2-1	TRBV5-1	CASSPGGTEGGEQFF	TGCGCCAGCAGCCCGGGAGGGACGGAAGGTGGGGAGCAGTTCTTC
-	-	TRBJ1-1	TRBV5-1	CATRGGATSTEAFF	TGCGCCACCCGGGGGGGGGCGACCTCAACTGAAGCTTTCTTT
-	few	TRBJ2-5	TRBV12-3/TRBV12-4	CASSPQVAETQYF	TGTGCCAGCAGTCCACAGGTCGCGGAGACCCAGTACTTC
-	-	TRBJ2-5	TRBV4-3	CASSQERHLEETQYF	TGCGCCAGCAGCCAAGAAAGGCACCTGGAGGAGACCCAGTACTTC
TRBD1	few	TRBJ1-3	TRBV11-2	CASSSLRGQGDSGNTIYF	TGTGCCAGCAGCTCCCTCAGGGGACAGGGAGACTCTGGAAACACCATATATTTT
TRBD2	-	TRBJ2-1	TRBV30	CAWSRGTSGYNEQFF	TGTGCCTGGAGTAGAGGGACTAGCGGCTACAATGAGCAGTTCTTC
TRBD2	few	TRBJ2-1	TRBV7-2	CASSLVTGTSVINEQFF	TGTGCCAGCAGCTTAGTTACCGGGACTAGCGTCATCAATGAGCAGTTCTTC
TRBD2	-	TRBJ2-3	TRBV6-5	CASSYMSSGGSTQYF	TGTGCCAGCAGTTACATGTCTAGCGGGGGGAGCACGCAGTATTTT
TRBD2	few	TRBJ2-2	TRBV5-4	CASSPLQRGNTGELFF	TGTGCCAGCAGCCCGCTCCAGCGGGGGAACACCGGGGAGCTGTTTTTT
-	few	TRBJ1-2	TRBV11-2	CASSLMGNGYTF	TGTGCCAGCAGCTTAATGGGAAATGGCTACACCTTC
-	few	TRBJ2-2	TRBV24-1	CATSDSGLITGELFF	TGTGCCACCAGTGATTCGGGACTGATCACCGGGGAGCTGTTTTTT
-	few	TRBJ1-1	TRBV19	CASMERTSGLPNTEAFF	TGTGCCAGTATGGAGAGGACCTCGGGGCTGCCGAACACTGAAGCTTTCTTT